This TCR beta chain was sequenced in a study of blood T cell repertoires in COVID-19. Turning to the study itself: Nucleic acid was either cDNA or gDNA, and it came from T cells, B-cell-depleted T cells, or PBMCs.

In the original workflow: By means of reference gene primer amplification, nucleated cell counts were estimated. Sequencing used immunoSEQ multiplex PCR; TCRdb keeps in-frame clones, though not all of them. That table furnishes V, J and clone size, whereas the DNA furnished D and trimming. The sample consists of about 60,000 clones, around 80% of them appearing once. Germline V CDR1 and CDR2: LNHDA, SQIVND (reference sequence). The CDR3 runs 15 residues. V was pared by 5 bases and J by 0 bases, with 11 bases between. The chain has TRBV19 and TRBJ1-3, with D tentatively TRBD1 (5 bases). The material sequenced was peripheral blood. The clonotype originates from a man in his 60s with acute or convalescent COVID-19. The CDR3 region has the DNA TGTGCCAGTAGTCCCCGGGGGTACTCTGGAAACACCATATATTTT. It yields the protein CASSPRGYSGNTIYF.